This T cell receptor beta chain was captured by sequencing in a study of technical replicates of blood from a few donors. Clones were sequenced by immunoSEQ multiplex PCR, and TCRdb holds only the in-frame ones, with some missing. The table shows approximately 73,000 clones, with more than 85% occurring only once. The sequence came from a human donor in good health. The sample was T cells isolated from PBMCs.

The CDR3 region has the DNA TGCAGCGTTTTTGGGGGGGCCAACGAGCAGTACTTC. It specifies CSVFGGANEQYF. The chain carries TRBV29-1 and TRBJ2-7, with a possible D match to TRBD2 (7 bases). Per the germline V gene, CDR1 is SQVTM and CDR2 is ANQGSEA. The CDR3 is made up of 12 amino acids. V lost 5 bases, J lost 5 bases, and 13 bases lay in between.